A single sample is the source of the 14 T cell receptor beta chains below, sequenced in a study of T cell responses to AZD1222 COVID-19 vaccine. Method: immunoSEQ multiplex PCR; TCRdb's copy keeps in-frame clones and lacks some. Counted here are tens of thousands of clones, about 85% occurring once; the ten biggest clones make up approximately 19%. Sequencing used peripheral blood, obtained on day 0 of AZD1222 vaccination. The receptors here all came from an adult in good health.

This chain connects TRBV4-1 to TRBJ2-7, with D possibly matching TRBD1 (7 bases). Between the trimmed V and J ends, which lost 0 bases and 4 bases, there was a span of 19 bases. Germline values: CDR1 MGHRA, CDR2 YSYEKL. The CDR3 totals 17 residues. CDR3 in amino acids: CASSQDQGGGLRYEQYF. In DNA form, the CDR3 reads TGCGCCAGCAGCCAAGACCAGGGGGGAGGACTCAGGTACGAGCAGTACTTC.

CDR3 DNA sequence: TGTGCCAGTAGAACAGGGGGGGGGATGAACACTGAAGCTTTCTTT. It yields the protein CASRTGGGMNTEAFF. The chain has TRBV19 and TRBJ1-1; 8 bases are a match to TRBD1. V was pared by 6 bases and J by 0 bases, with 6 bases of the junction left unmatched. CDR1 LNHDA and CDR2 SQIVND come from the germline V gene (reference sequence). CDR3 length equals 15 residues.

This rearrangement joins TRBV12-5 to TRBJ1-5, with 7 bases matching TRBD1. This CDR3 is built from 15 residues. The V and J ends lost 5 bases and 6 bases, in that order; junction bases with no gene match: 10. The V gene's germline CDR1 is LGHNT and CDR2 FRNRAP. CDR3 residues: CASGPPTGTVQPQHF. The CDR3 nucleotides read TGTGCTAGTGGTCCCCCGACAGGGACGGTTCAGCCCCAGCATTTT.

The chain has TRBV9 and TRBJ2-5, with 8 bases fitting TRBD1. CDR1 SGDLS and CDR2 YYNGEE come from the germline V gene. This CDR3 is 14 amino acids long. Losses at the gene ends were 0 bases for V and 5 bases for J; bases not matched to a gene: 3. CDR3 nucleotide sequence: TGTGCCAGCAGCGTAGCAGGGGGCACGGAGACCCAGTACTTC. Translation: CASSVAGGTETQYF.

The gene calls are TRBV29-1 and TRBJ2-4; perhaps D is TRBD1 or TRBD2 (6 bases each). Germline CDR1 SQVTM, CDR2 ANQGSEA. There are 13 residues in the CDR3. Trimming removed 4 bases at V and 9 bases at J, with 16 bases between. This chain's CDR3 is CSVGGAANGIQYF. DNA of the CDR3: TGCAGCGTTGGGGGGGCCGCCAACGGCATTCAGTACTTC.

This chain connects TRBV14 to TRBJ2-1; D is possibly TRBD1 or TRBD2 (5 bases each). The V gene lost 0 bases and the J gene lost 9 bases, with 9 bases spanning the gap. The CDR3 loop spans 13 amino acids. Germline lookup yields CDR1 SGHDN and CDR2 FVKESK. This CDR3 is CASSQDLGGEQFF. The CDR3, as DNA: TGTGCCAGCAGCCAAGATCTTGGGGGTGAGCAGTTCTTC.

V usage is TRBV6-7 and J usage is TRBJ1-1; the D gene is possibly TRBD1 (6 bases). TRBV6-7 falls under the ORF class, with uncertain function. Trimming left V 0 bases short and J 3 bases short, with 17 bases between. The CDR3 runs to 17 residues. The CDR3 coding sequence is TGTGCCAGCAGTTACTCGAAGCAGGGGTGGGTGGACACTGAAGCTTTCTTT. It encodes CASSYSKQGWVDTEAFF.

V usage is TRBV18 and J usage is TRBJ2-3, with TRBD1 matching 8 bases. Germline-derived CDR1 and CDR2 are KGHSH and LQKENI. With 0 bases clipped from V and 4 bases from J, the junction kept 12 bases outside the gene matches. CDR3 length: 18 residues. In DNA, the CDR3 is TGTGCCAGCTCACCACCTCCATCAGGGGGCGACGACCCAGATACGCAGTATTTT. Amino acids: CASSPPPSGGDDPDTQYF.

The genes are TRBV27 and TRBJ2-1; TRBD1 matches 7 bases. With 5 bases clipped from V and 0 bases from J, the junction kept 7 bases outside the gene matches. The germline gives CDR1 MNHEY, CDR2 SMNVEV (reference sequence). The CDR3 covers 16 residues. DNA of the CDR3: TGTGCCAGCAGTCTAACGGACAGGAGCTCCTACAATGAGCAGTTCTTC. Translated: CASSLTDRSSYNEQFF.

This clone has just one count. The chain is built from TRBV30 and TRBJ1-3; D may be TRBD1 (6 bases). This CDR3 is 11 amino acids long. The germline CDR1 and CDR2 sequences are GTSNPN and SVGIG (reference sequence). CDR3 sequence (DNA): TGTGCAGGGGGATCTGGAAACACCATATATTTT. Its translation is CAGGSGNTIYF. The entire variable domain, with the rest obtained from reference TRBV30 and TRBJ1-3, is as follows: SQTIHQWPATLVQPVGSPLSLECTVEGTSNPNLYWYRQAAGRGLQLLFYSVGIGQISSEVPQNLSASRPQDRQFILSSKKLLLSDSGFYLCAGGSGNTIYFGEGSWLTVV.

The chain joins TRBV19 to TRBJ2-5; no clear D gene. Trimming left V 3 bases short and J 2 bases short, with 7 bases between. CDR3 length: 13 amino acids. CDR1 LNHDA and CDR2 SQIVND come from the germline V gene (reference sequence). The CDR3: CASSISWQETQYF. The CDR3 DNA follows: TGTGCCAGTAGTATTAGCTGGCAAGAGACCCAGTACTTC.

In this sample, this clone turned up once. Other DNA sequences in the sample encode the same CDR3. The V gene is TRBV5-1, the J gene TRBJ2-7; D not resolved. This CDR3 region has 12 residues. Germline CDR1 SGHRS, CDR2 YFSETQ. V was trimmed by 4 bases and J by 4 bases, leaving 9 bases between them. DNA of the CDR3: TGCGCCAGCAGCCTGGACGGATACGAGCAGTACTTC. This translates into CASSLDGYEQYF.

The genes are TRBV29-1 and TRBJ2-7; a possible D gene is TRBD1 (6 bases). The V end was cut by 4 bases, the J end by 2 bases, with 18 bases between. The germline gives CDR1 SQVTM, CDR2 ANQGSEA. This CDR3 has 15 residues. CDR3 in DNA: TGCAGCGTTGGGCCTATGGGGACATCCGCCTACGAGCAGTACTTC. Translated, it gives CSVGPMGTSAYEQYF.

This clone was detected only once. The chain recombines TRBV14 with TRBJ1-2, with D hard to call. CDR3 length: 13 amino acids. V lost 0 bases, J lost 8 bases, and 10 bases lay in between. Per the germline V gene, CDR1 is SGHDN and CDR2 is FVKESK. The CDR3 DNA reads TGTGCCAGCAGCCAAGATAAAAAGATCGGCTACACCTTC. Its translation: CASSQDKKIGYTF. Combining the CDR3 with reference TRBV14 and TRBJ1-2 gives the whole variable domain EAGVTQFPSHSVIEKGQTVTLRCDPISGHDNLYWYRRVMGKEIKFLLHFVKESKQDESGMPNNRFLAERTGGTYSTLKVQPAELEDSGVYFCASSQDKKIGYTFGSGTRLTVV.